The 30 T cell receptor beta chains given below trace back to one sample, sequenced in a study of OX40 agonist ivuxolimab in advanced cancers. The method behind the library was the immunoSEQ multiplex PCR assay. Entries here come from immuneACCESS through TCRdb and include only in-frame sequences with V and J called. Some clones fail to appear in such tables; in the studies checked, an unresolved V gene covers under half of the shortfall, and the cause of the remainder is unknown. This sample lists roughly 77,000 clones; about 92% were detected once. 0.53% of the sample comes from the top ten. Sample: CD4+ or CD8+ T cells sorted from blood, taken in a trial of the OX40 agonist ivuxolimab. Every receptor here comes from an adult with an advanced solid tumor such as melanoma, head and neck, liver or kidney cancer.

The V and J genes are TRBV30 and TRBJ1-2; 8 nucleotides agree with TRBD1. The germline V gene has CDR1 GTSNPN and CDR2 SVGIG (reference sequence). V shed 5 bases and J 2 bases; nucleotides not matched to a gene: 1. This CDR3 is 12 amino acids long. The CDR3: CAWGTGNYGYTF. CDR3 DNA: TGTGCCTGGGGGACAGGCAACTATGGCTACACCTTC.

The rearrangement uses TRBV5-1 and TRBJ2-7; D is undetermined. The CDR3 has 14 residues. The V end was cut by 4 bases, the J end by 4 bases, with 15 bases between. The germline V gene encodes CDR1 SGHRS and CDR2 YFSETQ. The CDR3 is CASSTEGLSYEQYF. In DNA form, the CDR3 reads TGCGCCAGCAGCACAGAAGGTCTCAGTTACGAGCAGTACTTC.

This chain joins TRBV7-8 and TRBJ2-2; D may match TRBD1 or TRBD2 (5 bases each). The V end was cut by 3 bases, the J end by 0 bases, with 11 bases between. The CDR3 is 16 amino acids. Germline CDR1 and CDR2: SGHVS and FQNEAQ. The CDR3 sequence is CASSFPGRSNTGELFF. The CDR3 DNA is TGTGCCAGCAGCTTCCCGGGACGCTCGAACACCGGGGAGCTGTTTTTT.

This clone was seen only once. The CDR3 loop reads CASSLFIIGVAYEQYF. The CDR3 DNA sequence: TGTGCCAGCAGCTTGTTCATTATTGGGGTAGCGTACGAGCAGTACTTC. The rearrangement uses TRBV5-6 and TRBJ2-7; possibly TRBD2 for D (5 bases). This CDR3 has 16 residues. Per germline, CDR1 SGHDT and CDR2 YYEEEE. V was pared by 1 base and J by 4 bases, with 18 bases between.

The chain carries TRBV5-1 and TRBJ2-5; 13 nucleotides agree with TRBD2. V shed 6 bases, J shed 4 bases, and the junction held 15 bases outside the gene matches. The CDR3 has 18 amino acids. The germline V gene has CDR1 SGHRS and CDR2 YFSETQ. The CDR3 here is CASKLGGLAGTSPETQYF. CDR3 coding DNA: TGCGCCAGCAAGCTTGGGGGACTAGCGGGAACGTCCCCAGAGACCCAGTACTTC.

The CDR3 reads CAWSAWRGGEQFF. The CDR3 DNA is TGTGCCTGGAGTGCGTGGAGGGGCGGCGAGCAGTTCTTC. V gene TRBV30 combines with J gene TRBJ2-1; D might be TRBD2 (6 bases). With 1 base removed from V and 10 bases from J, the gap between germline ends came to 14 bases. The germline gives CDR1 GTSNPN, CDR2 SVGIG (reference sequence). This CDR3 is built from 13 residues.

The chain carries TRBV5-6 and TRBJ2-7, with 10 bases lining up with TRBD1. Looked up from germline, CDR1 is SGHDT and CDR2 is YYEEEE. This CDR3 contains 16 residues. The junction had 10 bases not matched to a gene; V was cut back by 4 bases and J by 3 bases. Here the CDR3 reads CASSPFRRTGGYEQYF. The CDR3, as DNA: TGTGCCAGCAGCCCCTTCCGTCGGACAGGGGGCTACGAGCAGTACTTC.

The chain recombines TRBV7-2 with TRBJ2-3; no clear D gene. Trimming shortened V by 1 base and J by 6 bases, and 17 bases separated the two germline ends. The CDR3 runs to 16 residues. Germline V CDR1 and CDR2: SGHTA, FQGNSA. This CDR3 reads CASSLVRTGSTDTQYF. CDR3 coding DNA: TGTGCCAGCAGCTTAGTTCGTACCGGGTCAACGGATACGCAGTATTTT.

This rearrangement joins TRBV7-9 to TRBJ1-1; 9 nucleotides match TRBD1. The CDR3 consists of 16 residues. Germline values: CDR1 SEHNR, CDR2 FQNEAQ (reference sequence). V shed 5 bases and J 5 bases; nucleotides not matched to a gene: 12. In DNA, the CDR3 is TGTGCCAGCAGCCCTAGAGATGGGACAGGGCTTACTGAAGCTTTCTTT. It translates to CASSPRDGTGLTEAFF.

The chain carries TRBV10-3 and TRBJ1-2, with D possibly matching TRBD1 (5 bases). V was clipped by 2 bases and J by 6 bases, with 10 bases between them. The CDR3 length is 13 residues. CDR1 is ENHRY, CDR2 SYGVKD, per germline. DNA for the CDR3: TGTGCCATCAGTGAGGACAGCTATAATGGCTACACCTTC. Amino acids: CAISEDSYNGYTF.

The chain couples TRBV27 to TRBJ1-5; D perhaps matches TRBD1 (6 bases). The CDR3 runs 15 residues. Trimming removed 3 bases at V and 4 bases at J, with 13 bases between. Germline values: CDR1 MNHEY, CDR2 SMNVEV (reference sequence). CDR3 nucleotide sequence: TGTGCCAGCAGTTTCAAAGCTACAGGGAATCAGCCCCAGCATTTT. Its protein is CASSFKATGNQPQHF.

The rearrangement links TRBV5-6 to TRBJ2-5, with 12 bases lining up with TRBD2. Germline V gene data show CDR1 as SGHDT and CDR2 as YYEEEE. The CDR3 totals 15 residues. Trimming cost V 4 bases and J 2 bases; bases outside gene matches: 3. CDR3 DNA: TGTGCCAGCAGCCGCGGACTAGCGGGACAAGAGACCCAGTACTTC. Encoded protein: CASSRGLAGQETQYF.

The rearrangement joins TRBV27 to TRBJ1-4; D not resolved. Germline lookup yields CDR1 MNHEY and CDR2 SMNVEV (reference sequence). V gave up 3 bases and J gave up 10 bases, with 12 bases separating them. This CDR3 is 13 amino acids long. CDR3 region: CASSFQSPVKLFF. For the CDR3, the DNA is TGTGCCAGCAGTTTTCAATCCCCCGTAAAACTGTTTTTT.

The rearrangement links TRBV6-1 to TRBJ1-4; no definite D call. Germline CDR1 MNHNS, CDR2 SASEGT. Deletions cut 2 bases from V and 5 bases from J, with 6 bases between. This CDR3 spans 13 amino acids. The CDR3 is CASSEYRNEKLFF. The CDR3 region has the DNA TGTGCCAGCAGTGAATACAGAAATGAAAAACTGTTTTTT.

The chain is built from TRBV9 and TRBJ2-1; 9 positions agree with TRBD1. Unmatched junction bases numbered 4, after V lost 3 bases and J lost 0 bases. The CDR3 runs to 16 residues. Germline CDR1 reads SGDLS; CDR2 reads YYNGEE. The CDR3: CASSAGTGRSYNEQFF. The CDR3 DNA sequence: TGTGCCAGCAGCGCAGGGACAGGGCGCTCCTACAATGAGCAGTTCTTC.

This chain uses TRBV7-8 with TRBJ2-3; 8 positions match TRBD2. The CDR3 consists of 17 residues. The V gene's germline CDR1 is SGHVS and CDR2 FQNEAQ. The trim removed 0 bases at V and 0 bases at J, leaving 5 bases unmatched. CDR3 bases: TGTGCCAGCAGCTTAGCCGGACTAGCCAGCAGCACAGATACGCAGTATTTT. It yields the protein CASSLAGLASSTDTQYF.

The V call is TRBV27, the J call TRBJ1-2; possibly TRBD1 for D (6 bases). The germline V gene encodes CDR1 MNHEY and CDR2 SMNVEV (reference sequence). Trimming removed 4 bases from V and 2 bases from J, with 17 bases in between. This CDR3 contains 16 residues. CDR3 in amino acids: CASSSFYREKNYGYTF. CDR3 sequence (DNA): TGTGCCAGCAGTTCGTTTTACAGGGAAAAAAACTATGGCTACACCTTC.

This rearrangement joins TRBV11-3 to TRBJ2-1; 8 bases are a match to TRBD2. The trim removed 6 bases at V and 5 bases at J, leaving 6 bases unmatched. CDR3 length: 14 amino acids. Per germline, CDR1 SGHNT and CDR2 YENEEA. Here the CDR3 DNA reads TGTGCCAGCAGGCCCGGGACTAGTGACAATGAGCAGTTCTTC. Amino acids: CASRPGTSDNEQFF. Based on the CDR3 plus reference TRBV11-3 and TRBJ2-1, the full variable domain is EAGVVQSPRYKIIEKKQPVAFWCNPISGHNTLYWYLQNLGQGPELLIRYENEEAVDDSQLPKDRFSAERLKGVDSTLKIQPAELGDSAVYLCASRPGTSDNEQFFGPGTRLTVL.

The J gene is TRBJ2-1, the V gene TRBV12-5, with 11 bases matching TRBD2. The CDR3 loop spans 17 amino acids. Trimming cost V 2 bases and J 5 bases; bases outside gene matches: 8. CDR1 and CDR2 (germline): LGHNT, FRNRAP. The CDR3: CASGLFRLAGPNNEQFF. The CDR3 DNA reads TGTGCTAGTGGTTTGTTCCGACTAGCGGGGCCCAACAATGAGCAGTTCTTC.

The J gene is TRBJ2-2, the V gene TRBV19; D uncertain. This CDR3 is built from 11 residues. CDR1 and CDR2 (germline): LNHDA, SQIVND (reference sequence). V was cut by 8 bases and J by 2 bases, with 3 bases left in between. The CDR3 DNA is TGTGCCAGTTACAACACCGGGGAGCTGTTTTTT. As protein: CASYNTGELFF.

The chain joins TRBV7-9 to TRBJ2-5; 10 bases fit TRBD1. J lost 7 bases, V lost 2 bases, and 4 bases had no gene match. CDR3 length equals 14 residues. CDR1 and CDR2 (germline): SEHNR, FQNEAQ (reference sequence). CDR3 region: CASSLPRTGGTQYF. CDR3 bases: TGTGCCAGCAGCTTACCCAGGACAGGGGGGACCCAGTACTTC.

This chain links TRBV5-1 with TRBJ2-7, with D tentatively TRBD2 (5 bases). CDR1 and CDR2 from the germline V gene are SGHRS and YFSETQ. This CDR3 region has 14 residues. The germline V and J ends were trimmed by 0 bases and 3 bases, with 10 bases remaining between them. In nucleotides, the CDR3 is TGCGCCAGCAGCTTGGAGTTAGGGAGCTACGAGCAGTACTTC. It yields the protein CASSLELGSYEQYF.

The genes are TRBV7-2 and TRBJ1-2; D is unresolved. V shed 5 bases and J shed 1 base, with 11 bases lying between them. CDR3 length: 14 amino acids. The V gene's germline CDR1 is SGHTA and CDR2 FQGNSA. The CDR3 loop is CASSSRGFNYGYTF. Here the CDR3 DNA reads TGTGCCAGCAGCAGTAGAGGGTTTAACTATGGCTACACCTTC.

The chain combines TRBV7-8 with TRBJ1-2, with a possible D match to TRBD1 (5 bases). Germline V CDR1 and CDR2: SGHVS, FQNEAQ. This CDR3 contains 14 residues. The V gene lost 3 bases and the J gene lost 4 bases, with 12 bases spanning the gap. CDR3: CASSFRDLGYGYTF. CDR3 bases: TGTGCCAGCAGCTTCCGGGACCTGGGCTATGGCTACACCTTC.

The V and J genes are TRBV11-1 and TRBJ2-2, with D tentatively TRBD2 (6 bases). The germline CDR1 and CDR2 sequences are SGHAT and FQDESV (reference sequence). The CDR3 is 15 amino acids. V lost 5 bases and J 1 base, leaving 11 bases between the germline ends. CDR3 loop: CASSLGLLNTGELFF. The CDR3 region has the DNA TGTGCCAGCAGCCTGGGACTCCTGAACACCGGGGAGCTGTTTTTT.

The chain recombines TRBV7-8 with TRBJ2-5; 10 nucleotides agree with TRBD2. The CDR3 extends over 15 amino acids. The trim removed 2 bases at V and 5 bases at J, leaving 5 bases unmatched. Germline CDR1 is SGHVS and CDR2 is FQNEAQ. CDR3 nucleotides: TGTGCCAGCAGCTTACCCCTAGCGGGAGTGGAGACCCAGTACTTC. Amino acids: CASSLPLAGVETQYF.

This clone showed up just a few times. The V call is TRBV6-5, the J call TRBJ2-1, with D perhaps TRBD1 (6 bases). Trimming took off 0 bases at V and 0 bases at J, with 9 bases between the two ends. The CDR3 extends over 16 amino acids. Looked up from germline, CDR1 is MNHEY and CDR2 is SVGAGI. The CDR3 bases are TGTGCCAGCAGTTACTCTGGGACAAACTCCTACAATGAGCAGTTCTTC. Protein product: CASSYSGTNSYNEQFF.

A few counts support this clone. The chain couples TRBV7-9 to TRBJ2-1; D is uncertain. Germline CDR1 reads SEHNR; CDR2 reads FQNEAQ (reference sequence). V was shortened by 4 bases and J by 6 bases, with 13 bases between the two germline ends. The CDR3 sequence is 14 residues long. The CDR3 reads CASSSEGLGNEQFF. CDR3 DNA sequence: TGTGCCAGCAGCTCTGAAGGGTTAGGCAATGAGCAGTTCTTC.

This chain links TRBV7-2 with TRBJ2-7; D is ambiguous. The V end lost 4 bases, the J end lost 9 bases, and 13 bases lay between the germline ends. CDR3 length: 12 amino acids. The germline V gene has CDR1 SGHTA and CDR2 FQGNSA. The CDR3 DNA reads TGTGCCAGCAGCTCCATTACGTGGACGCAGTACTTC. This encodes CASSSITWTQYF.

V gene TRBV27 combines with J gene TRBJ2-1, with D uncertain. Between the trimmed V and J ends, which lost 0 bases and 8 bases, there was a span of 14 bases. The CDR3 contains 15 residues. The germline CDR1 and CDR2 sequences are MNHEY and SMNVEV (reference sequence). DNA for the CDR3: TGTGCCAGCAGTTTATCGGGGTTTGGGTTTGATGAGCAGTTCTTC. Its translation: CASSLSGFGFDEQFF.